Each of the 20 T cell receptor beta chains below was sequenced from the same sample in a study of blood T cell repertoires in COVID-19. Sequencing was performed with immunoSEQ multiplex PCR; in TCRdb, only in-frame clones are kept and a portion is missing. The sample shows roughly 150,000 clones, 65% to 80% of them seen only once. Sequencing was done on a sample of PBMCs or T cells enriched from blood (not recorded which). The receptors come from a woman in her seventies in a cohort exposed to, infected with or recovered from COVID-19 (not recorded which).

This clone was seen a few times. The chain employs TRBV27 and TRBJ2-3; perhaps TRBD2 as D (5 bases). The CDR3 has 14 amino acids. Germline V gene sequence: CDR1 MNHEY, CDR2 SMNVEV (reference sequence). The ends were cut back, 5 bases at V and 5 bases at J, with 14 bases in the middle. The CDR3 nucleotides are TGTGCCAGCAGTCGGCGGGTCTCCGGAGATACGCAGTATTTT. Its protein product is CASSRRVSGDTQYF.

The rearrangement links TRBV5-1 to TRBJ2-2; maybe TRBD1 (5 bases). The V and J ends lost 0 bases and 6 bases respectively, with 12 bases between them. The germline gives CDR1 SGHRS, CDR2 YFSETQ. CDR3 size: 15 residues. DNA of the CDR3: TGCGCCAGCAGCTTGGTTATAGGGGAATCCGGGGAGCTGTTTTTT. Amino acids: CASSLVIGESGELFF.

In its sample, this clone was seen once. The chain combines TRBV19 with TRBJ2-1; 8 nucleotides line up with TRBD2. Losses at the gene ends were 1 base for V and 7 bases for J; bases not matched to a gene: 6. Germline CDR1 LNHDA, CDR2 SQIVND (reference sequence). The CDR3 loop spans 15 amino acids. In DNA form, the CDR3 reads TGTGCCAGTAGTATAGTAGCTAGCGGGCGAAATGAGCAGTTCTTC. Its protein is CASSIVASGRNEQFF.

There are a few counts of this clone. The chain is built from TRBV28 and TRBJ1-2; D remains unclear. The V and J ends lost 6 bases and 0 bases respectively, with 17 bases between them. The CDR3 covers 16 residues. Looked up from germline, CDR1 is MDHEN and CDR2 is SYDVKM. The CDR3 DNA is TGTGCCAGCAGGCCTGGGAGGACGGACGCTAACTATGGCTACACCTTC. Protein product: CASRPGRTDANYGYTF.

The V and J genes are TRBV10-3 and TRBJ2-1; TRBD2 is a possible D gene (7 bases). V was clipped by 11 bases and J by 4 bases, with 15 bases between them. The CDR3 is 13 residues long. Germline V gene lookup returns CDR1 ENHRY and CDR2 SYGVKD. CDR3 protein: CAVTGRGYNEQFF. CDR3 in DNA: TGTGCCGTAACAGGGCGGGGGTACAATGAGCAGTTCTTC.

The J gene is TRBJ2-7, the V gene TRBV7-9; 8 bases agree with TRBD1. Per the germline V gene, CDR1 is SEHNR and CDR2 is FQNEAQ (reference sequence). With V trimmed by 1 base and J by 6 bases, 5 bases remained unmatched. The CDR3 runs 14 residues. The CDR3 here is CASSLGTGFGEQYF. The CDR3 DNA is TGTGCCAGCAGCTTAGGGACAGGGTTCGGCGAGCAGTACTTC.

This clone has just a few counts. J is TRBJ2-1 and V is TRBV3-1 (or the pseudogene TRBV3-2); D is possibly TRBD2 (5 bases). CDR1 is LGHDT and CDR2 is YNNKEL in the germline V gene (reference sequence). V shed 2 bases and J shed 0 bases, with 8 bases lying between them. The CDR3 sequence is 15 residues long. The CDR3 sequence: CASSQTRASYNEQFF. DNA of the CDR3: TGTGCCAGCAGCCAAACTAGAGCCTCCTACAATGAGCAGTTCTTC.

The V gene is TRBV27, the J gene TRBJ2-1; the match to TRBD2 covers 12 bases. CDR3 length: 16 amino acids. After removal of 4 bases from V and 1 base from J, the junction contained 2 bases not matched to a gene. Germline values: CDR1 MNHEY, CDR2 SMNVEV (reference sequence). In DNA form, the CDR3 reads TGTGCCAGCAGTTGGACTAGCGGGATTTCCTACAATGAGCAGTTCTTC. As protein: CASSWTSGISYNEQFF.

The V gene is TRBV12-5, the J gene TRBJ1-3; D call uncertain. V was pared by 3 bases and J by 0 bases, with 6 bases between. From germline, CDR1 is LGHNT and CDR2 FRNRAP. The CDR3 length is 14 residues. CDR3: CASGLRGSGNTIYF. The CDR3 nucleotides are TGTGCTAGTGGTTTACGGGGCTCTGGAAACACCATATATTTT. Full variable domain (missing parts from reference TRBV12-5 and TRBJ1-3): DARVTQTPRHKVTEMGQEVTMRCQPILGHNTVFWYRQTMMQGLELLAYFRNRAPLDDSGMPKDRFSAEMPDATLATLKIQPSEPRDSAVYFCASGLRGSGNTIYFGEGSWLTVV.

The chain uses TRBV7-9 and TRBJ2-1; D is unresolved. Germline values: CDR1 SEHNR, CDR2 FQNEAQ (reference sequence). CDR3 length: 14 residues. The germline V and J ends were trimmed by 4 bases and 9 bases, with 16 bases remaining between them. Here the CDR3 DNA reads TGTGCCAGCAGCTCGACTCCCCCCCTAGGTGAGCAGTTCTTC. This sequence encodes CASSSTPPLGEQFF. The full variable domain, completed using reference TRBV7-9 and TRBJ2-1, is DTGVSQNPRHKITKRGQNVTFRCDPISEHNRLYWYRQTLGQGPEFLTYFQNEAQLEKSRLLSDRFSAERPKGSFSTLEIQRTEQGDSAMYLCASSSTPPLGEQFFGPGTRLTVL.

This clone came up a few times. The chain is built from TRBV10-1 and TRBJ1-6; D is uncertain. This CDR3 is 13 amino acids long. From germline, CDR1 is WNHNN and CDR2 SYGVQD (reference sequence). V was cut by 6 bases and J by 8 bases, with 11 bases left in between. The CDR3 DNA reads as TGCGCCAGCAGCCGGGAGTCGGATTCACCCCTCCACTTT. This gives the protein CASSRESDSPLHF.

This chain uses TRBV6-4 with TRBJ1-1; 10 bases match TRBD1. The V gene's germline CDR1 is MRHNA and CDR2 SNTAGT. CDR3 length: 17 amino acids. Germline trimming cut 5 bases from V and 0 bases from J; bases unmatched to any gene: 9. The CDR3 sequence is CASSPDRGRRMNTEAFF. The CDR3 coding sequence is TGTGCCAGCAGTCCCGACAGGGGGCGAAGGATGAACACTGAAGCTTTCTTT.

This chain joins TRBV7-6 and TRBJ2-3; the D is unclear. The V end was cut by 5 bases, the J end by 2 bases, with 11 bases between. The V gene's germline CDR1 is SGHVS and CDR2 FNYEAQ. The CDR3 runs to 14 residues. The CDR3 nucleotides are TGTGCCAGCAGCCTCAGAAGTGACACAGATACGCAGTATTTT. This codes for CASSLRSDTDTQYF.

The chain uses TRBV4-2 and TRBJ2-4; possibly TRBD2 for D (6 bases). Trimming shortened V by 1 base and J by 3 bases, and 7 bases separated the two germline ends. Germline loops: CDR1 LGHNA, CDR2 YNFKEQ. The length of the CDR3 is 14 residues. CDR3 loop: CASSQGLDKNIQYF. As DNA, the CDR3 is TGTGCCAGCAGCCAAGGACTAGACAAAAACATTCAGTACTTC.

The chain couples TRBV5-1 to TRBJ2-3, with TRBD2 matching over 12 bases. V shed 0 bases and J 6 bases; nucleotides not matched to a gene: 2. CDR1 and CDR2 from the germline V gene are SGHRS and YFSETQ. CDR3 size: 15 residues. The CDR3 here is CASSLGLAGADTQYF. CDR3 in DNA: TGCGCCAGCAGCTTGGGACTAGCGGGAGCCGATACGCAGTATTTT.

The rearrangement links TRBV7-8 to TRBJ1-4, with 10 bases matching TRBD1. J was trimmed by 7 bases and V by 2 bases; bases with no gene match: 4. Germline loops: CDR1 SGHVS, CDR2 FQNEAQ. The CDR3 runs 15 residues. In nucleotides, the CDR3 is TGTGCCAGCAGCTTACGGACAGGGGGAGGTGAAAAACTGTTTTTT. Residues: CASSLRTGGGEKLFF.

This clone was detected once. The chain has TRBV7-9 and TRBJ2-1; maybe TRBD1 (5 bases). This CDR3 has 13 residues. V was pared by 3 bases and J by 6 bases, with 9 bases between. Germline values: CDR1 SEHNR, CDR2 FQNEAQ (reference sequence). The CDR3 DNA is TGTGCCAGCAGCTTTTGGGGCGGCAATGAGCAGTTCTTC. Amino acids: CASSFWGGNEQFF.

The V and J genes are TRBV5-1 and TRBJ2-1; D is uncertain. The V end was cut by 4 bases, the J end by 6 bases, with 11 bases between. The germline V gene encodes CDR1 SGHRS and CDR2 YFSETQ. The CDR3 extends over 13 amino acids. The CDR3 region is CASSLGRVNEQFF. CDR3 DNA sequence: TGCGCCAGCAGCCTAGGTCGGGTCAATGAGCAGTTCTTC.

This chain connects TRBV10-1 to TRBJ2-5; TRBD1 matches 7 bases. The CDR3 runs to 13 residues. Trimming took 5 bases from V and 1 from J; bases not matched to a gene: 1. CDR1 and CDR2 from the germline V gene are WNHNN and SYGVQD (reference sequence). Written as DNA, the CDR3 is TGCGCCAGCAGTCGACAGGGCCAAGAGACCCAGTACTTC. Protein product: CASSRQGQETQYF.

V is TRBV7-9 and J is TRBJ2-7, with D tentatively TRBD1 (6 bases). The V end was cut by 1 base, the J end by 2 bases, with 9 bases between. Germline V gene sequence: CDR1 SEHNR, CDR2 FQNEAQ (reference sequence). This CDR3 comprises 14 residues. The chain's CDR3 is CASSLGGQPYEQYF. Written as DNA, the CDR3 is TGTGCCAGCAGCTTAGGAGGACAGCCCTACGAGCAGTACTTC.